The TCR beta chain under discussion was sequenced for a study of shared clonotypes between healthy human individuals. CDR3 size: 18 residues. The germline V gene encodes CDR1 SGHNT and CDR2 YYREEE (reference sequence). V trimming: 4 bases; J trimming: 6 bases; junction bases outside the gene matches: 10. As to this clone: No antigen is known for it.

The study, taken as a whole, reports: In a few donors, around 4.8% of naive CD4 clonotypes appeared in common. Despite large depth, rarefaction showed incomplete sorted-subset sequencing. Clonotype sharing among donors likely depends on sequencing depth.

The repertoire was sequenced with immunoSEQ multiplex PCR; TCRdb's copy has only in-frame clones and lacks some. The sample contains 1.5 million to 2.5 million clones, about 95% of which appear only once. CD45RO-negative CD8 cells positively selected for CCR7 made up the naive population, which excluded terminally differentiated effector memory CD45RA+ cells. Everyone who donated was a Caucasian adult who lived in Nashville, Tennessee. V is TRBV5-4 and J is TRBJ2-1, with 16 bases aligning to TRBD2. The sequencing sample was made of naive CD8+ T cells sorted from blood. This receptor was identified in a man between 18 and 35 years old in good health. DNA for the CDR3: TGTGCCAGCAGCGGGGGACTAGCGGGAGGGGTAGCTTTCAATGAGCAGTTCTTC. It translates to CASSGGLAGGVAFNEQFF.